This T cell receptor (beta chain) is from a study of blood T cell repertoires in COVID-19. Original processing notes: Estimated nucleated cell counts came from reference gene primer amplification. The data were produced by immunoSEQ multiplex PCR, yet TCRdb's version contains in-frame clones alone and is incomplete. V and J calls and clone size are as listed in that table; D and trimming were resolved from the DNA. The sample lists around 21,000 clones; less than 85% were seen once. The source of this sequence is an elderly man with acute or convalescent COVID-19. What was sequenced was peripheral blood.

CDR3 in amino acids: CASSPWDTNQPQHF. CDR3 in DNA: TGTGCCAGCAGCCCCTGGGACACGAATCAGCCCCAGCATTTT. The chain has TRBV7-9 and TRBJ1-5; D may be TRBD1 (6 bases). Trimming took off 5 bases at V and 4 bases at J, with 12 bases between the two ends. Germline V gene sequence: CDR1 SEHNR, CDR2 FQNEAQ (reference sequence). This CDR3 has 14 residues.